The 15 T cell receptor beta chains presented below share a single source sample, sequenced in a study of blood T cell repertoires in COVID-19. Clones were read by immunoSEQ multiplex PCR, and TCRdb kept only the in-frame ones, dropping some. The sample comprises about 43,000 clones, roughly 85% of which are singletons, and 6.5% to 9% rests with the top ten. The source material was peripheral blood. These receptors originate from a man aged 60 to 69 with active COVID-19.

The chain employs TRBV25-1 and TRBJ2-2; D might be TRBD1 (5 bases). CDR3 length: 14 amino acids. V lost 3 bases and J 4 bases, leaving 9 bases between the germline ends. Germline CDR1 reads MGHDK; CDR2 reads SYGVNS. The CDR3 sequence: CASSEDKFTGELFF. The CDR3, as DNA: TGTGCCAGCAGTGAGGACAAGTTCACCGGGGAGCTGTTTTTT.

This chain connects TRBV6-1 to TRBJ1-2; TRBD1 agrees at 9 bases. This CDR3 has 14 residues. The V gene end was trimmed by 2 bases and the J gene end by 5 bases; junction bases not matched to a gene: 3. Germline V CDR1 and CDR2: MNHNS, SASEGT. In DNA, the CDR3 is TGTGCCAGCAGTGAAACCGGGACAGGGTATGGCTACACCTTC. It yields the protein CASSETGTGYGYTF.

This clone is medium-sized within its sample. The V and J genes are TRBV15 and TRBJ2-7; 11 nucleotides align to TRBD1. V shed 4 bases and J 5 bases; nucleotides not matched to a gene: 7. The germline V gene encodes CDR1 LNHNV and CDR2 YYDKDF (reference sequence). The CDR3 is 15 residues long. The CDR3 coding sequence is TGTGCCACCAGCACCGGGACAGGGGGGTCCCACGAGCAGTACTTC. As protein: CATSTGTGGSHEQYF.

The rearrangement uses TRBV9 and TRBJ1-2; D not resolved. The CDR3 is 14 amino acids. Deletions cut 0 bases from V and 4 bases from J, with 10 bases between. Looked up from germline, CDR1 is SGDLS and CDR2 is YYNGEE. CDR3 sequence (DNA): TGTGCCAGCAGCGTAGGGGCGGGAGGCTATGGCTACACCTTC. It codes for CASSVGAGGYGYTF. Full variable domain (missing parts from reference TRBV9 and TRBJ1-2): DSGVTQTPKHLITATGQRVTLRCSPRSGDLSVYWYQQSLDQGLQFLIQYYNGEERAKGNILERFSAQQFPDLHSELNLSSLELGDSALYFCASSVGAGGYGYTFGSGTRLTVV.

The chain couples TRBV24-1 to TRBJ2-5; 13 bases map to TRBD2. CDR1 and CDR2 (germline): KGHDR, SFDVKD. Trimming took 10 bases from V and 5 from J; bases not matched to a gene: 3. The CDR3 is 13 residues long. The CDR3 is CATGLAGEETQYF. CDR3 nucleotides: TGTGCCACTGGACTAGCGGGAGAGGAGACCCAGTACTTC.

CDR3 bases: TGTGCCAGCACCGTACGGGGGTCTGGCGAGCAGTACTTC. Translated: CASTVRGSGEQYF. The J gene is TRBJ2-7, the V gene TRBV6-5; D may be TRBD2 (6 bases). Germline CDR1 and CDR2: MNHEY and SVGAGI. The CDR3 is made up of 13 amino acids. V lost 7 bases, J lost 6 bases, and 16 bases lay in between.

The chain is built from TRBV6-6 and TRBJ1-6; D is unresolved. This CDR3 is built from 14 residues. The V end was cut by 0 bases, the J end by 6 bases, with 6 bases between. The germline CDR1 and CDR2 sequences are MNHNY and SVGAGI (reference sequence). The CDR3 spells CASSYSEVNSPLHF. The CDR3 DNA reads TGTGCCAGCAGTTACTCAGAGGTTAATTCACCCCTCCACTTT.

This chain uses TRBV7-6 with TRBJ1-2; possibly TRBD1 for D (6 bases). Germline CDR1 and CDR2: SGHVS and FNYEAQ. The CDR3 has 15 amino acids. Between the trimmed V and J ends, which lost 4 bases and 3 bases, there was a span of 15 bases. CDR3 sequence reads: CASSSDRDTYYGYTF. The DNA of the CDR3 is TGTGCCAGCAGCTCTGACCGGGACACCTACTATGGCTACACCTTC. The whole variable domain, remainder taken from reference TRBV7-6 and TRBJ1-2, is GAGVSQSPRYKVTKRGQDVALRCDPISGHVSLYWYRQALGQGPEFLTYFNYEAQQDKSGLPNDRFSAERPEGSISTLTIQRTEQRDSAMYRCASSSDRDTYYGYTFGSGTRLTVV.

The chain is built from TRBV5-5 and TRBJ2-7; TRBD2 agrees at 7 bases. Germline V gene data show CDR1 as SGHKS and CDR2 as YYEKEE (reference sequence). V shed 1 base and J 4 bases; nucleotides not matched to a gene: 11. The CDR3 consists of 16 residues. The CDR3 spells CASSLTPGGTIYEQYF. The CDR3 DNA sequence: TGTGCCAGCAGCTTGACCCCGGGAGGCACCATTTACGAGCAGTACTTC.

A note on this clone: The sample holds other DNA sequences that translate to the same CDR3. This chain's CDR3 is CASSPGTITYEQYF. CDR3 in DNA: TGTGCCAGCTCACCCGGGACTATTACCTACGAGCAGTACTTC. V gene TRBV18 combines with J gene TRBJ2-7; 7 bases match TRBD2. Germline V lookup: CDR1 KGHSH, CDR2 LQKENI. This CDR3 comprises 14 residues. The trim removed 3 bases at V and 2 bases at J, leaving 4 bases unmatched.

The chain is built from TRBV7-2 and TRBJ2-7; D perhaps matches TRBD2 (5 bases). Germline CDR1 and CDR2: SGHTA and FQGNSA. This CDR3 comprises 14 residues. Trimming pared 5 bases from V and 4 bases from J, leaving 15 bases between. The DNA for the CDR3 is TGTGCCAGCAGCCCTAGTGGGAGCTCTTACGAGCAGTACTTC. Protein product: CASSPSGSSYEQYF.

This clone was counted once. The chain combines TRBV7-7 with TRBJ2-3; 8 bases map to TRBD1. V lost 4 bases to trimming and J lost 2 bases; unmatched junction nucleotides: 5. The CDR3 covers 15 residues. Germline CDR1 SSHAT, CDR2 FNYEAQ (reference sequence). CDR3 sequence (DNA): TGTGCCAGCAGCTCCGGACAGGGCCCCACAGATACGCAGTATTTT. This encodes CASSSGQGPTDTQYF.

Written as DNA, the CDR3 is TGTGCCAGTAGTAAAGGGACAGCCTTATCCTACGAGCAGTACTTC. Its protein product is CASSKGTALSYEQYF. V usage is TRBV19 and J usage is TRBJ2-7, with 7 bases lining up with TRBD1. The CDR3 consists of 15 residues. CDR1 and CDR2 from the germline V gene are LNHDA and SQIVND (reference sequence). V shed 4 bases and J 1 base; nucleotides not matched to a gene: 7.

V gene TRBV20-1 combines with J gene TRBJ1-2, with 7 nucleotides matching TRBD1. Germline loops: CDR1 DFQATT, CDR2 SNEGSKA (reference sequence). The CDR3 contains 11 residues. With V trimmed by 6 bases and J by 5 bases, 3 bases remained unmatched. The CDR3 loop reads CSAPTGYGYTF. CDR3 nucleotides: TGCAGTGCCCCGACAGGGTATGGCTACACCTTC.

The CDR3 protein is CASSRDSGQETQYF. CDR3 DNA: TGTGCCAGCAGCCGGGACAGCGGGCAAGAGACCCAGTACTTC. V is TRBV7-2 and J is TRBJ2-5, with D possibly TRBD1 on 7 matching bases. The CDR3 sequence is 14 residues long. V dropped 5 bases and J dropped 2 bases, with 12 bases sitting between them. Germline V gene data show CDR1 as SGHTA and CDR2 as FQGNSA. Looking up the rest from reference TRBV7-2 and TRBJ2-5 gives the full variable domain: GAGVSQSPSNKVTEKGKDVELRCDPISGHTALYWYRQSLGQGLEFLIYFQGNSAPDKSGLPSDRFSAERTGGSVSTLTIQRTQQEDSAVYLCASSRDSGQETQYFGPGTRLLVL.